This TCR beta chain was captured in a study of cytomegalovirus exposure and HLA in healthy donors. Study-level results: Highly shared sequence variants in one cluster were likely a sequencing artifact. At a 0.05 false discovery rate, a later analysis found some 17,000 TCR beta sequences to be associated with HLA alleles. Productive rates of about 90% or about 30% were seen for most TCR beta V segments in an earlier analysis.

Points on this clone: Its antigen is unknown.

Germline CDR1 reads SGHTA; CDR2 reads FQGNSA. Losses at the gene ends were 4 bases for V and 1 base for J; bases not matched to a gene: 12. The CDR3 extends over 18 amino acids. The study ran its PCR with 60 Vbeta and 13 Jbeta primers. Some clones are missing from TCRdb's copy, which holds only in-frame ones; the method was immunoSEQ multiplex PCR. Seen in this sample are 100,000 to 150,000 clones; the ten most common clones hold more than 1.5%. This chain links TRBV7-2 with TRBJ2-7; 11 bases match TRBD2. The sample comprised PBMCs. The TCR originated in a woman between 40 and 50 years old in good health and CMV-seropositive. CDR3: CASSSGGTGLAGSYEQYF. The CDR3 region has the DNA TGTGCCAGCAGCTCCGGGGGTACCGGACTAGCGGGTTCCTACGAGCAGTACTTC.